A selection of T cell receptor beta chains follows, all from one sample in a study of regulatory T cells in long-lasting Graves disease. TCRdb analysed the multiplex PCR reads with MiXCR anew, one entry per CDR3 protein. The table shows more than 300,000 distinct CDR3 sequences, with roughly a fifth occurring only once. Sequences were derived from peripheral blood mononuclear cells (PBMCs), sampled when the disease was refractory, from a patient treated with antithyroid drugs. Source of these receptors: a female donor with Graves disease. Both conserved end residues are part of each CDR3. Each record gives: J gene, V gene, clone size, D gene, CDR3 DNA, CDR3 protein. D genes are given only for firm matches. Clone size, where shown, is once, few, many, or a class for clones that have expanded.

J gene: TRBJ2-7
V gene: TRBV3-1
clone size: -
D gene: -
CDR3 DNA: TGTGCCAGCAGCCAAGATGCTCATAGGTACGAGCAGTACTTC
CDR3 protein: CASSQDAHRYEQYF

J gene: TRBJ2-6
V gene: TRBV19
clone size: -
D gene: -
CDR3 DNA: TGTGCCAGTAGTATAGTAGGCCTTTTCTCTGGGGCCAACGTCCTGACTTTC
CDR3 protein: CASSIVGLFSGANVLTF

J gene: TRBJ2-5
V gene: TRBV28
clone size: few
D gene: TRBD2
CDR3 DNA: TGTGCCAGCAACCACCTGACTAGCGGGAGGGAAGAGACCCAGTACTTC
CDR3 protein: CASNHLTSGREETQYF

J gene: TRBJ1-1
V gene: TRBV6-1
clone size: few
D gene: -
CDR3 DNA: TGTGCCAGCAGCAAGACAGGTTACATGAACACTGAAGCTTTCTTT
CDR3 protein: CASSKTGYMNTEAFF

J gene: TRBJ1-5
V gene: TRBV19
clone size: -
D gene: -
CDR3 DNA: TGTGCCAGTAGTATGGAATGGGGACCCCAGCCCCAGCATTTT
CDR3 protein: CASSMEWGPQPQHF

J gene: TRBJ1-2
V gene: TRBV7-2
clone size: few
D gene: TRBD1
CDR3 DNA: TGCGCCAGCAGCTTCGGTACAGGGGGTTATGGCTACACCTTC
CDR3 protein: CASSFGTGGYGYTF

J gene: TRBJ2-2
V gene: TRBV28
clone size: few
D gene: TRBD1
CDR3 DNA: TGTGCCACTAAGACAGGGTACACCGGGGAGCTGTTTTTT
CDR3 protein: CATKTGYTGELFF

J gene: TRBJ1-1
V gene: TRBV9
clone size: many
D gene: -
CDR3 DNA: TGTGCCAGCAGCGTAGGGAAACGCACTGAAGCTTTCTTT
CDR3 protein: CASSVGKRTEAFF

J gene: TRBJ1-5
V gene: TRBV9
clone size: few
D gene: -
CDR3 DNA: TGTGCCAGCAGCGTAGGAGCTTATAGCAATCAGCCCCAGCATTTT
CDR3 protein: CASSVGAYSNQPQHF

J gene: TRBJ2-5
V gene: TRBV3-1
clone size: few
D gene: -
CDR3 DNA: TGTGCCAGCAGTCCTCCCGGGCGGGCGGAGACCCAGTACTTC
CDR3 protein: CASSPPGRAETQYF

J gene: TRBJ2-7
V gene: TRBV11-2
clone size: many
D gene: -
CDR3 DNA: TGTGCCAGCGGATCGGACGGTCCCTACGAGCAGTACTTC
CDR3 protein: CASGSDGPYEQYF

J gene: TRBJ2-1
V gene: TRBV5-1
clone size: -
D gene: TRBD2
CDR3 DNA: TGCGCCAGCAGTCCCGGGACTAGCGGATTCAATGAGCAGTTCTTC
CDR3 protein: CASSPGTSGFNEQFF

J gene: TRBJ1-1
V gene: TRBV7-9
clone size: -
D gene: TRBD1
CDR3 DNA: TGTGCCAGCAGCCATGTCCCGGGACAGGGGACGAACACTGAAGCTTTCTTT
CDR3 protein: CASSHVPGQGTNTEAFF

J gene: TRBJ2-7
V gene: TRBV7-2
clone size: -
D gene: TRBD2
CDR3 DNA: TGTGCCAGCAGATCTAGCGGGGGTGCCTACGAGCAGTACTTC
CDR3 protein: CASRSSGGAYEQYF

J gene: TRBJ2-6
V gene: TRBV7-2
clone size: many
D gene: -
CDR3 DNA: TGTGCCAGCAGCCTTCGACAGGTGCCAAGCTCTGGGGCCAACGTCCTGACTTTC
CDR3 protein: CASSLRQVPSSGANVLTF

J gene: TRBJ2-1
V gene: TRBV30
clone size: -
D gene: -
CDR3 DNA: TGTGCCTGGACCGAACTCAATGAGCAGTTCTTC
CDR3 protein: CAWTELNEQFF

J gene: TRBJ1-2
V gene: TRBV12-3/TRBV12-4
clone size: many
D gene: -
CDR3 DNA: TGTGCCAGCAGTACGGGGGGGACCCCCTATGGCTACACCTTC
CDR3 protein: CASSTGGTPYGYTF

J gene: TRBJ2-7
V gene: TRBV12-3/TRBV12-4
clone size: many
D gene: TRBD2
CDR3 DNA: TGTGCCAGTTCCCTAGCGGAGGCCTACGAGCAGTACTTC
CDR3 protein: CASSLAEAYEQYF

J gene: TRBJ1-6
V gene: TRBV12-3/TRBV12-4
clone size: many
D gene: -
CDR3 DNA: TGTGCCAGCTCTACGCGGGACAATTCACCCCTCCACTTT
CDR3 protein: CASSTRDNSPLHF

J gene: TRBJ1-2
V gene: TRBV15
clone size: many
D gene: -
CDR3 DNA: TGTGCCACCAGCAGAGATAGGGTGTCGGTCTATGGCTACACCTTC
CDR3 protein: CATSRDRVSVYGYTF

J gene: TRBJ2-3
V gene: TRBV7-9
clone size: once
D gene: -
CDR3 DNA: TGTGCCAGCAGCTTAAGACAGGCGGCAGATACGCAGTATTTT
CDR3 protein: CASSLRQAADTQYF

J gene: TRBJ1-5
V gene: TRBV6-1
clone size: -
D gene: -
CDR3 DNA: TGTGCCAGCGGAGCGCTCCCGGGCAATCAGCCCCAGCATTTT
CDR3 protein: CASGALPGNQPQHF

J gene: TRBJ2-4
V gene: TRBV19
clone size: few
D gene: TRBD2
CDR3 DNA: TGTGCCAGTAGTATAGGCGGGACTAGTAAAAACATTCAGTACTTC
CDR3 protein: CASSIGGTSKNIQYF

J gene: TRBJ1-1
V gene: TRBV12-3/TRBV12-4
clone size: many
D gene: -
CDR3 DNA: TGTGCCAGCAGTAAGAGAACTGAAGCTTTCTTT
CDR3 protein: CASSKRTEAFF

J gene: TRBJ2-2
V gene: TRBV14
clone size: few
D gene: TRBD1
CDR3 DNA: TGTGCCAGCAGCCAAGAAGGGGACAGGGGGCGAGCCGGGGAGCTGTTTTTT
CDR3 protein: CASSQEGDRGRAGELFF

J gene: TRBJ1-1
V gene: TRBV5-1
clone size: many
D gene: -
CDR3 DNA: TGCGCCAGCAGCTTGGGACAGACCACTGAAGCTTTCTTT
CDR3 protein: CASSLGQTTEAFF

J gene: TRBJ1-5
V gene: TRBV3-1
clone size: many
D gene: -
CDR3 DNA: TGTGCCAGTAGCCAGATGGTCGTGGATCAGCCCCAGCATTTT
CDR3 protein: CASSQMVVDQPQHF

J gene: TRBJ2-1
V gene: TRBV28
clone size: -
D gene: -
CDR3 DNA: TGTGCCAGCAGCCCTAACACGGGACACCCTGACGGAATGAGTGAGCAGTTCTTC
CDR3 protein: CASSPNTGHPDGMSEQFF

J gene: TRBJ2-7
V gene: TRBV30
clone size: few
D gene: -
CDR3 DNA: TGTGCCTGGAGTGTACTTTACGAGCAGTACTTC
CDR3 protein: CAWSVLYEQYF

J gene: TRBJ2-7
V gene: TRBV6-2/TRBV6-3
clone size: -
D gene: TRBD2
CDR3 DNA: TGTGCCAGTAAATTTAGCGGGAGCTACGAGCAGTACTTC
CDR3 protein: CASKFSGSYEQYF

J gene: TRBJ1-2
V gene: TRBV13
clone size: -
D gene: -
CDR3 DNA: TGTGCCAGCAGCTTAGTCTCCAGGGGAGGTGGCTACACCTTC
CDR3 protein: CASSLVSRGGGYTF

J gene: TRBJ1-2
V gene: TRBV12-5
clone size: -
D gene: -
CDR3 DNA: TGTGCTAGTGGTTTGGGGATGGACTTGGGCGATGGCTACACCTTC
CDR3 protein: CASGLGMDLGDGYTF

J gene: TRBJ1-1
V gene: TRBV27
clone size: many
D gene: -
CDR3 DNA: TGTGCCAGCAGTTACAAGCCATACACTGAAGCTTTCTTT
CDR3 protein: CASSYKPYTEAFF

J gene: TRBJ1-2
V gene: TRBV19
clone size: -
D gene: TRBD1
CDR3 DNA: TGTGCCAGTAGTCCAGACAGGGAGGTCTCCCTTTCTACGTTTGGCTACACCTTC
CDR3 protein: CASSPDREVSLSTFGYTF

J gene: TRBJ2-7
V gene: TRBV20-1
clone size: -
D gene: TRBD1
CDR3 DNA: TGCAGTGCTAGAATAGACAGGGCCTACGAGCAGTACTTC
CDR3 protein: CSARIDRAYEQYF

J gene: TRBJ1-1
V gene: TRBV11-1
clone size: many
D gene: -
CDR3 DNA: TGTGCCAGCAGCTTATCAGGGGTAAGGACTGAAGCTTTCTTT
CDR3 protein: CASSLSGVRTEAFF

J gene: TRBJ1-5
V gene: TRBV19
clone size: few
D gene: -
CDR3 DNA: TGTGCCAGTGACCCGTTACTAAATAGCAATCAGCCCCAGCATTTT
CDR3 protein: CASDPLLNSNQPQHF

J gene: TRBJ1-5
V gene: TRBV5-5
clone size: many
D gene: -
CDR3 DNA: TGTGCCAGCAGCTTATTAGGGTTAAACGTTAATCAGCCCCAGCATTTT
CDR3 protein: CASSLLGLNVNQPQHF

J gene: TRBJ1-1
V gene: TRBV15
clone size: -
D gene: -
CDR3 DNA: TGTGCCACCAGCAGAGATCTGAACCCCCGCGGAGCTTTCTTT
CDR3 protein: CATSRDLNPRGAFF

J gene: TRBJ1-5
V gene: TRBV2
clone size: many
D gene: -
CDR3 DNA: TGTGCCAGTAACCGGGGCGGCAATCAGCCCCAGCATTTT
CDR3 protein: CASNRGGNQPQHF

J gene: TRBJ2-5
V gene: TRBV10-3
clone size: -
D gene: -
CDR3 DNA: TGTGCCATCAGTAACTCGTGGGGTAGTGGGGAGACCCAGTACTTC
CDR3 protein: CAISNSWGSGETQYF